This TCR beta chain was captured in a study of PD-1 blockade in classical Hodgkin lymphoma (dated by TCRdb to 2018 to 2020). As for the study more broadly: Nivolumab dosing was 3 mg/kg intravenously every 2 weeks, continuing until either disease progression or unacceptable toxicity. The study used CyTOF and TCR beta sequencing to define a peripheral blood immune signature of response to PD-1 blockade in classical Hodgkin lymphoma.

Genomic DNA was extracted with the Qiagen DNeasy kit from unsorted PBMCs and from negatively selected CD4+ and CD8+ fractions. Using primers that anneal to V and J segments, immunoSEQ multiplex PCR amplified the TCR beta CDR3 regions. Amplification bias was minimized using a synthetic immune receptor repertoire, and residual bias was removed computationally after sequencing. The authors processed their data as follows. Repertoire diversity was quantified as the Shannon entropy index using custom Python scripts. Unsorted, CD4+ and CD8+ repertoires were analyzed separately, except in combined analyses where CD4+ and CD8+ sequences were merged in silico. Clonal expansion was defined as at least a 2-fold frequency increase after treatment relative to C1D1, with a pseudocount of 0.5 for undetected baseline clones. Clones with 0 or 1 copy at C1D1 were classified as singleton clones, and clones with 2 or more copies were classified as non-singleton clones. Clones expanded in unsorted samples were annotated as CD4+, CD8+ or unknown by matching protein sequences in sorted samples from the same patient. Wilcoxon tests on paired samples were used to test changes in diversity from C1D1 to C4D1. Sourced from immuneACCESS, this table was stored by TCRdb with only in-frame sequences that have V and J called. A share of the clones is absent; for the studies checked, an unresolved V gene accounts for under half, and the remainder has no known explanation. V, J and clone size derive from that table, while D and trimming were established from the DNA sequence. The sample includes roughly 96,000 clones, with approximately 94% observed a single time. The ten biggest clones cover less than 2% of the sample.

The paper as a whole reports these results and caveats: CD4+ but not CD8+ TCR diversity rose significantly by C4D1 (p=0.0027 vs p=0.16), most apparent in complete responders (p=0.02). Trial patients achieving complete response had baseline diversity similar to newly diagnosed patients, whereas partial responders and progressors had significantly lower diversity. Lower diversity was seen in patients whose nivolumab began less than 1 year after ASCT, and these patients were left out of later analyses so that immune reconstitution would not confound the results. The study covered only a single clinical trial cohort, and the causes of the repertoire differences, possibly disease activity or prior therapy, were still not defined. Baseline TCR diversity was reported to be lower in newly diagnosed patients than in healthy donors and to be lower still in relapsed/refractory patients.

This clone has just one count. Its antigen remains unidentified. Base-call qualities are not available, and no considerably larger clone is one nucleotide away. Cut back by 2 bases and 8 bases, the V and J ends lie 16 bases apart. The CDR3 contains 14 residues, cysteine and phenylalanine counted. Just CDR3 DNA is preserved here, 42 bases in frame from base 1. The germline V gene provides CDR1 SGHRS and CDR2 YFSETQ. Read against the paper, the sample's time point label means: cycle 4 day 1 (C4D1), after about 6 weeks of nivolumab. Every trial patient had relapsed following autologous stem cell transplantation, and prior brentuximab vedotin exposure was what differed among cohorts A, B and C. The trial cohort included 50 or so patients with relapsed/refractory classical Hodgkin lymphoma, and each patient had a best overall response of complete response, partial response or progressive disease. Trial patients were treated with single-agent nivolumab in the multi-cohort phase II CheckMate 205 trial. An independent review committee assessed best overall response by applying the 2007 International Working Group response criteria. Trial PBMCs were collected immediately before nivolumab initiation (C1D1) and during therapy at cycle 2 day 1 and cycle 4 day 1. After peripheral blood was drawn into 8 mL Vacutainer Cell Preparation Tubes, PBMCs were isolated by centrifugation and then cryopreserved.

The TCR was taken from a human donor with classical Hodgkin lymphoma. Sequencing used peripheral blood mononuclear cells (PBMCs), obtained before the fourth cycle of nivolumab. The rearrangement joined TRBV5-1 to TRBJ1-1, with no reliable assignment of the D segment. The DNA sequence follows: TGCGCCAGCAGCTTAGCCGAGGTCTCCGGCGAAGCTTTCTTT. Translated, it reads CASSLAEVSGEAFF.